A selection of T cell receptor beta chains follows, all from one sample in a study of T cell repertoires in cytomegalovirus infection. TCRdb analysed the reads with MiXCR anew, one entry per CDR3 protein. The repertoire includes about 890,000 distinct CDR3 sequences, roughly 31% of them detected once, and around 15% sits in the top ten. These receptors have no known antigen. Sample: cultured CD8+ T cells from PBMCs, taken from culture after CMV antigen stimulation. Receptors originate from a human donor in good health (CMV status not recorded). Some clones in this sample may be carry-over from other donors' samples. CDR3s include the opening cysteine and the closing phenylalanine or tryptophan. The D gene is left open where the match is weak. Some rows mark clone size as missing; the rest say once, few, many or name a class of expanded clone.

j_gene | d_gene | v_gene | abundance | CDR3aa | CDR3nt
TRBJ2-2 | . | TRBV11-2 | few | CASSSEVDGGELFF | TGTGCCAGCAGCTCAGAGGTAGATGGCGGGGAGCTGTTTTTT
TRBJ1-2 | . | TRBV6-2/TRBV6-3 | . | CAVRGAFDYTF | TGTGCCGTCCGGGGGGCGTTTGACTACACCTTC
TRBJ2-2 | TRBD1 | TRBV7-6 | . | CASGKGQASEAGELFF | TGTGCCAGCGGTAAGGGACAGGCCTCGGAGGCCGGGGAGCTGTTTTTT
TRBJ2-1 | . | TRBV27 | . | CASSLYEARFNEQFF | TGTGCCAGCAGTTTATATGAGGCTCGGTTCAATGAGCAGTTCTTC
TRBJ2-1 | . | TRBV7-8 | many | CASSRGSASSYNEQFF | TGTGCCAGCAGCCGTGGTTCCGCGAGCTCCTACAATGAGCAGTTCTTC
TRBJ2-2 | . | TRBV7-3 | . | CAGIDGGTVIPTGELFF | TGTGCCGGCATCGACGGTGGCACAGTGATCCCCACCGGGGAGCTGTTTTTT
TRBJ1-6 | TRBD1 | TRBV25-1 | few | CASSEFGDSHSPLHF | TGTGCCAGCAGTGAATTTGGGGACAGCCATTCACCCCTCCACTTT
TRBJ2-1 | . | TRBV5-4 | . | CASSLEGGANEQFF | TGTGCCAGCAGCTTGGAAGGGGGGGCCAATGAGCAGTTCTTC
TRBJ1-2 | . | TRBV6-1 | . | CASSEIDLYRSYGYTF | TGTGCCAGCAGTGAAATCGACCTATACCGATCCTATGGCTACACCTTC
TRBJ1-6 | . | TRBV4-3 | . | CASSQEKASYNSPLHF | TGCGCCAGCAGCCAAGAGAAAGCCTCCTATAATTCACCCCTCCACTTT
TRBJ2-6 | . | TRBV4-1 | . | CASTLSRAGANVLTF | TGCGCCAGCACCTTATCTAGGGCTGGGGCCAACGTCCTGACTTTC
TRBJ1-4 | . | TRBV27 | . | CASSAEATNEKLFF | TGTGCCAGTTCGGCAGAAGCAACTAATGAAAAACTGTTTTTT
TRBJ1-1 | TRBD1 | TRBV12-3/TRBV12-4 | few | CASKPLTGGNTEAFF | TGTGCCAGCAAACCCCTCACAGGGGGGAACACTGAAGCTTTCTTT
TRBJ1-3 | . | TRBV4-1 | few | CASSQDLAGRRSGNTIYF | TGCGCCAGCAGCCAAGATCTTGCAGGCAGGCGCTCTGGAAACACCATATATTTT
TRBJ1-1 | . | TRBV27 | . | CASSALSIGTEAFF | TGTGCCAGCAGTGCATTATCGATTGGGACTGAAGCTTTCTTT
TRBJ1-1 | . | TRBV4-1 | . | CASSQDRAGPIRNTEAFF | TGCGCCAGCAGCCAAGATCGGGCAGGGCCCATTCGGAACACTGAAGCTTTCTTT
TRBJ1-1 | . | TRBV5-4 | . | CASGGAEAFF | TGTGCCAGCGGCGGCGCTGAAGCTTTCTTT
TRBJ2-2 | . | TRBV20-1 | once | CSARDQGQGYTGELFF | TGCAGTGCTAGAGATCAGGGGCAGGGTTACACCGGGGAGCTGTTTTTT
TRBJ2-1 | . | TRBV20-1 | . | CSARAEWNEQFF | TGCAGTGCTAGAGCCGAGTGGAATGAGCAGTTCTTC
TRBJ1-1 | TRBD1 | TRBV4-1 | . | CASWGQENTEAFF | TGCGCCAGCTGGGGACAGGAGAACACTGAAGCTTTCTTT
TRBJ2-1 | TRBD2 | TRBV7-9 | . | CASSLRIAGDYNEQFF | TGTGCCAGCAGCTTACGGATAGCGGGAGACTACAATGAGCAGTTCTTC
TRBJ2-5 | TRBD2 | TRBV28 | many | CAGSPGTSGGEETQYF | TGTGCCGGCAGTCCCGGGACTAGCGGGGGGGAGGAGACCCAGTACTTC
TRBJ1-1 | . | TRBV4-1 | few | CASSQGTANTEAFF | TGCGCCAGCAGCCAAGGGACAGCGAACACTGAAGCTTTCTTT
TRBJ2-7 | . | TRBV24-1 | . | CAKEGGQNYEQYF | TGTGCCAAGGAGGGAGGCCAGAACTACGAGCAGTACTTC
TRBJ1-1 | TRBD1 | TRBV28 | few | CASSLVWGDRVLHYTEAFF | TGTGCCAGCAGTTTAGTGTGGGGGGACAGGGTGTTACACTACACTGAAGCTTTCTTT
TRBJ1-3 | TRBD1 | TRBV27 | many | CASSYTGGSGNTIYF | TGTGCCAGCAGTTACACAGGGGGCTCTGGAAACACCATATATTTT
TRBJ1-4 | . | TRBV27 | few | CASSLGRPREKLFF | TGTGCCAGCAGTCTCGGACGGCCTAGGGAAAAACTGTTTTTT
TRBJ1-2 | . | TRBV6-6 | few | CASSAPGGRYGYTF | TGTGCCAGCAGTGCCCCGGGAGGAAGGTATGGCTACACCTTC
TRBJ1-1 | TRBD1 | TRBV2 | . | CASRGQGRGNTEAFF | TGTGCCAGCAGAGGACAGGGCAGAGGGAACACTGAAGCTTTCTTT
TRBJ1-1 | . | TRBV12-3/TRBV12-4 | few | CASSFLSTGTEAFF | TGTGCCAGCAGTTTTTTATCGACGGGCACTGAAGCTTTCTTT
TRBJ1-1 | . | TRBV19 | . | CASRAGGWTEAFF | TGTGCCAGTAGGGCCGGAGGCTGGACTGAAGCTTTCTTT
TRBJ1-4 | . | TRBV12-5 | . | CASGKMVQGGEKLFF | TGTGCTAGTGGAAAAATGGTCCAGGGAGGTGAAAAACTGTTTTTT
TRBJ1-1 | . | TRBV10-3 | . | CAISESIKGSYTEAFF | TGTGCCATCAGTGAGTCTATCAAAGGTTCCTACACTGAAGCTTTCTTT
TRBJ2-1 | . | TRBV4-1 | . | CTSSLEDSYNEQFF | TGCACCAGCAGCCTTGAAGACAGCTACAATGAGCAGTTCTTC
TRBJ2-1 | TRBD1 | TRBV20-1 | . | CSAFFGTGNDNEQFF | TGCAGTGCCTTCTTCGGGACAGGGAACGACAATGAGCAGTTCTTC
TRBJ1-1 | TRBD1 | TRBV7-6 | many | CASSLGQGQGAFF | TGTGCCAGCAGCTTGGGACAGGGGCAGGGAGCTTTCTTT
TRBJ1-1 | TRBD1 | TRBV19 | few | CASSDEQGMLNTEAFF | TGTGCCAGTAGTGACGAACAGGGGATGTTGAACACTGAAGCTTTCTTT
TRBJ1-2 | . | TRBV25-1 | few | CASSEYFPQANYGYTF | TGTGCCAGCAGTGAATATTTCCCGCAAGCTAACTATGGCTACACCTTC
TRBJ1-1 | . | TRBV6-1 | few | CASSTGPAEAFF | TGTGCCAGCAGCACAGGACCCGCTGAAGCTTTCTTT